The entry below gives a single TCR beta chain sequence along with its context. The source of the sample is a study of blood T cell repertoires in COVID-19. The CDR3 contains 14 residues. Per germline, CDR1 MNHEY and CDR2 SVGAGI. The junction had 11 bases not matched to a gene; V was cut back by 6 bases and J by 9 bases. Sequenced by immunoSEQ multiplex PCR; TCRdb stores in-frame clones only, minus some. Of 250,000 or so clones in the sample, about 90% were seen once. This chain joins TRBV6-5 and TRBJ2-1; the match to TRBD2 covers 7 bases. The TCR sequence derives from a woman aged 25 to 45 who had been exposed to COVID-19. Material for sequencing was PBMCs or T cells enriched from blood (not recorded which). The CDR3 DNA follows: TGTGCCAGCAGCCCCCTCGGGCGGGAGTTTGAGCAGTTCTTC. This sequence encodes CASSPLGREFEQFF.